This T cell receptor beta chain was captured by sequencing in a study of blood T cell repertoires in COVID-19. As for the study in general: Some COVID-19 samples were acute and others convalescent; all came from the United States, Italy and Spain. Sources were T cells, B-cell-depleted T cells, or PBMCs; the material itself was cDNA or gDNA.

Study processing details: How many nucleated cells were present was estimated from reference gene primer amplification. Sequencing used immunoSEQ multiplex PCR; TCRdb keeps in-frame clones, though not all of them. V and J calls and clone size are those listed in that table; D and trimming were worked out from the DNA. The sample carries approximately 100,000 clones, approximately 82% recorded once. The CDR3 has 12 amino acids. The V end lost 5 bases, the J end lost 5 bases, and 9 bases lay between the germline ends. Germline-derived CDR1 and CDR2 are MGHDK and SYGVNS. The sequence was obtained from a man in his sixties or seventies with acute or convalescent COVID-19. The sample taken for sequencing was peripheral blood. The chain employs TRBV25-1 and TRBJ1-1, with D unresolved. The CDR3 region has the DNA TGTGCCAGCAGTTCGCGGGAGACTGAAGCTTTCTTT. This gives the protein CASSSRETEAFF. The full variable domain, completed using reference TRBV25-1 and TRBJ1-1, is EADIYQTPRYLVIGTGKKITLECSQTMGHDKMYWYQQDPGMELHLIHYSYGVNSTEKGDLSSESTVSRIRTEHFPLTLESARPSHTSQYLCASSSRETEAFFGQGTRLTVV.